The TCR beta chain described here comes from a study of T cell responses to AZD1222 COVID-19 vaccine. Findings and caveats of the study: AZD1222 recipients seropositive at baseline numbered only six or seven. All repertoire sampling was performed exclusively after the peak T cell response. Receipt of two AZD1222 doses was followed by a rise in Spike-specific TCR breadth and depth. Mapped onto spike, vaccine-associated CD4 TCRs spanned it and were dominant at 160-218 and 743-854.

The method was immunoSEQ multiplex PCR; TCRdb's version includes in-frame clones alone and lacks a portion of them. The sample includes around 180,000 clones, roughly 90% seen only once; the top ten take 2.6%. V shed 5 bases and J 5 bases; nucleotides not matched to a gene: 13. CDR1 is LNHNV and CDR2 is YYDKDF in the germline V gene (reference sequence). This CDR3 is 16 amino acids long. This clone was recorded only once. Its antigen is currently unknown. The sample consisted of peripheral blood, taken on day 0 of AZD1222 vaccination. The chain is built from TRBV15 and TRBJ2-7; 9 nucleotides match TRBD2. The TCR sequence derives from an adult in good health. The CDR3 region is CATSPRLAGRVNEQYF. CDR3 bases: TGTGCCACCAGCCCACGGCTAGCGGGAAGGGTAAACGAGCAGTACTTC.